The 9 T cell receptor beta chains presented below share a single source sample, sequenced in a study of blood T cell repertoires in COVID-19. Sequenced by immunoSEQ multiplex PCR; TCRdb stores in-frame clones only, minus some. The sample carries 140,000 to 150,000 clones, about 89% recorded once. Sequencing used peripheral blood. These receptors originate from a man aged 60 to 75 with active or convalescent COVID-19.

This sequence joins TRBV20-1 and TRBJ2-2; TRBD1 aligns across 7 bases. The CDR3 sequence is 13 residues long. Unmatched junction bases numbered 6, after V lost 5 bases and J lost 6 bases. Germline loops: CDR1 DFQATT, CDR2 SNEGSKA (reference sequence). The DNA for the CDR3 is TGCAGTGCTCGTGACAGGGTTTCCGGGGAGCTGTTTTTT. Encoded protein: CSARDRVSGELFF.

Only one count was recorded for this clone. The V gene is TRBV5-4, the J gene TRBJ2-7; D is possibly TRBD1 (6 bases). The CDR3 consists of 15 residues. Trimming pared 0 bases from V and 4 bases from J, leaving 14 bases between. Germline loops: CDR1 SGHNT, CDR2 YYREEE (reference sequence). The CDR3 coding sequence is TGTGCCAGCAGCTTGGGGCAGGGGAAGGGATACGAGCAGTACTTC. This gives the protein CASSLGQGKGYEQYF. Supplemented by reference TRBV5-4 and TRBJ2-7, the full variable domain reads ETGVTQSPTHLIKTRGQQVTLRCSSQSGHNTVSWYQQALGQGPQFIFQYYREEENGRGNFPPRFSGLQFPNYSSELNVNALELDDSALYLCASSLGQGKGYEQYFGPGTRLTVT.

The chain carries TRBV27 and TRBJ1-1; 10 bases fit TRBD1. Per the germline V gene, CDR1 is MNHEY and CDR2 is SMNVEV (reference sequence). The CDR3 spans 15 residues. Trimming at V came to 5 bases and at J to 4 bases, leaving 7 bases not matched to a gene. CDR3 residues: CASSPGQGVGTEAFF. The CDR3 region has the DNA TGTGCCAGCAGTCCCGGACAGGGGGTAGGCACTGAAGCTTTCTTT.

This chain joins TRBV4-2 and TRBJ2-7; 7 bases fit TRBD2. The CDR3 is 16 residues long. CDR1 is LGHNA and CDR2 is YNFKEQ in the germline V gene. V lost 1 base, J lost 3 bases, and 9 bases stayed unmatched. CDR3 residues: CASSQAISWEGYEQYF. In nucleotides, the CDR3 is TGTGCCAGCAGCCAAGCAATCTCCTGGGAGGGCTACGAGCAGTACTTC.

The CDR3 DNA follows: TGTGCCAGCTCAACCGAGACAGGGAAGTACGAGCAGTACTTC. It specifies CASSTETGKYEQYF. The gene calls are TRBV18 and TRBJ2-7, with 7 bases matching TRBD1. Germline assignment: CDR1 KGHSH and CDR2 LQKENI. The CDR3 consists of 14 residues. Trimming at V came to 5 bases and at J to 4 bases, leaving 8 bases not matched to a gene.

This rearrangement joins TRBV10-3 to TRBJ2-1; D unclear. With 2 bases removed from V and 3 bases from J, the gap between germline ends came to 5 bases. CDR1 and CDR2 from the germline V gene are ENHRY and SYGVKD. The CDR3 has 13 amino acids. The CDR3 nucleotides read TGTGCCATCAGTGAGGCGGACTACAATGAGCAGTTCTTC. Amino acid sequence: CAISEADYNEQFF.

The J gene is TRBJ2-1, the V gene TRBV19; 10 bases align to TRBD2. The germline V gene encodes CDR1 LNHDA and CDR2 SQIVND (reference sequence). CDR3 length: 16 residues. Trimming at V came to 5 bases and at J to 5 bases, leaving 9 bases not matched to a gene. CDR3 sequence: CASSEAGGWDHNEQFF. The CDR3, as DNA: TGTGCCAGTAGTGAAGCGGGAGGGTGGGATCACAATGAGCAGTTCTTC.

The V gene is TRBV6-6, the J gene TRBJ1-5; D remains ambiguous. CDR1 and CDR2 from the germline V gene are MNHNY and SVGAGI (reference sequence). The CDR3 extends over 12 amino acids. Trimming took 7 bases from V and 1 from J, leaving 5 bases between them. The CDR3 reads CASKLSNQPQHF. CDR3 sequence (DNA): TGTGCCAGCAAACTCAGCAATCAGCCCCAGCATTTT.

The CDR3 nucleotides read TGTGCCATCAGGGCAAATTCACCCCTCCACTTT. It encodes CAIRANSPLHF. V gene TRBV10-3 combines with J gene TRBJ1-6; D unresolved. The V end lost 6 bases, the J end lost 7 bases, and 4 bases lay between the germline ends. In germline, CDR1 is ENHRY, CDR2 SYGVKD. The CDR3 consists of 11 residues.